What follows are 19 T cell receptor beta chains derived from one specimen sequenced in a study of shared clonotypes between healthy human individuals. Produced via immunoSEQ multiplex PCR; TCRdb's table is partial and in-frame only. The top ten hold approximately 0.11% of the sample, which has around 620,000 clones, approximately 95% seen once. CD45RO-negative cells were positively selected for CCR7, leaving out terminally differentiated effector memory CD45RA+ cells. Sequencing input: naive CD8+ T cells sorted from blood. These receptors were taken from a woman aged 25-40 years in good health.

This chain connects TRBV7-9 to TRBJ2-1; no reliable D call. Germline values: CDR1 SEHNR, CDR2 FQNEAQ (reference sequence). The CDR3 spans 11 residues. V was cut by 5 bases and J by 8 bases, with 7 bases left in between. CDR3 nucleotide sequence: TGTGCCAGCAGCCAACTGTATGAGCAGTTCTTC. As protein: CASSQLYEQFF.

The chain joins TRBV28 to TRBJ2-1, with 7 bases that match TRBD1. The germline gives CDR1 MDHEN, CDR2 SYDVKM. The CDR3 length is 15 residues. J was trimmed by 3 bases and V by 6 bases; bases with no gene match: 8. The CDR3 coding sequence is TGTGCCAGCAGCACCACAGGGGCAGTCTACAATGAGCAGTTCTTC. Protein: CASSTTGAVYNEQFF.

CDR3 region: CASSPPSGRRSYNEQFF. DNA for the CDR3: TGTGCCAGCAGCCCCCCTAGCGGAAGACGCTCCTACAATGAGCAGTTCTTC. The chain carries TRBV7-9 and TRBJ2-1; 7 bases line up with TRBD2. Germline CDR1 SEHNR, CDR2 FQNEAQ (reference sequence). Germline trimming cut 5 bases from V and 0 bases from J; bases unmatched to any gene: 10. The length of the CDR3 is 17 residues.

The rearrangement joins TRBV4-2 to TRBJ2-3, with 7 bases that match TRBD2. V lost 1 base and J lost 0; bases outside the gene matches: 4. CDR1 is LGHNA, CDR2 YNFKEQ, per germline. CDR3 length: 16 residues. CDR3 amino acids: CASSQAAGTSTDTQYF. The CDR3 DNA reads TGTGCCAGCAGCCAAGCAGCGGGGACTAGCACAGATACGCAGTATTTT.

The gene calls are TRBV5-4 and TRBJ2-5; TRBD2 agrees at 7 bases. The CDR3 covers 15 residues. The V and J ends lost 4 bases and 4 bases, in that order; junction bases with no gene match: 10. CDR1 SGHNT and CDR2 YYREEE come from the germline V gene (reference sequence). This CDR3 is CASSLRGGLGETQYF. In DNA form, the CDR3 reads TGTGCCAGCAGCCTACGGGGAGGGCTGGGAGAGACCCAGTACTTC. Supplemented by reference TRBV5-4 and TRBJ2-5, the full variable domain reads ETGVTQSPTHLIKTRGQQVTLRCSSQSGHNTVSWYQQALGQGPQFIFQYYREEENGRGNFPPRFSGLQFPNYSSELNVNALELDDSALYLCASSLRGGLGETQYFGPGTRLLVL.

CDR3 sequence (DNA): TGTGCCAGTAGTATCTTCGAATCGCATCAGCCCCAGCATTTT. Translating it yields CASSIFESHQPQHF. The genes are TRBV19 and TRBJ1-5; D is ambiguous. The germline V and J ends were trimmed by 3 bases and 5 bases, with 11 bases remaining between them. Germline V CDR1 and CDR2: LNHDA, SQIVND (reference sequence). CDR3 length equals 14 residues.

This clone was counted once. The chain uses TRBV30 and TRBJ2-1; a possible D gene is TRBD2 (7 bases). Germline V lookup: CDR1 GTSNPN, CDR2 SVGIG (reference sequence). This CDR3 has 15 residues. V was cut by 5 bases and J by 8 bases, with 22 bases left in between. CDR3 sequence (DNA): TGTGCCTGGGCCGCTGGGGGCGGGAGCTGGGATGAGCAGTTCTTC. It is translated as CAWAAGGGSWDEQFF.

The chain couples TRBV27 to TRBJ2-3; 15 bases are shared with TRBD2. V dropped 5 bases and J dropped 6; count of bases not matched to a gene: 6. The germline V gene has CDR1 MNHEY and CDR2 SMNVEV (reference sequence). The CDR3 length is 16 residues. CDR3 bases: TGTGCCAGCAGTCCCGGGACTAGCGGGAGGCCTGATACGCAGTATTTT. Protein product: CASSPGTSGRPDTQYF.

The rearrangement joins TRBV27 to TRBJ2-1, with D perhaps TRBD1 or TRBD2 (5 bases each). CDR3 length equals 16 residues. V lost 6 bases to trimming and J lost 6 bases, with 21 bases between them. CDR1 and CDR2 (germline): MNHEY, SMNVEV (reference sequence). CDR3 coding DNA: TGTGCCAGCAGCATAAACCAGGGAGTGCATAGCAATGAGCAGTTCTTC. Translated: CASSINQGVHSNEQFF.

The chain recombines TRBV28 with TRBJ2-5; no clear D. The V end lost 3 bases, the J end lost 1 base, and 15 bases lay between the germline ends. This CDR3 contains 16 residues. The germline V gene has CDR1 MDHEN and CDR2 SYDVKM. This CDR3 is CASSLVRFDFQETQYF. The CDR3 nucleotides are TGTGCCAGCAGTTTGGTTCGGTTCGATTTCCAAGAGACCCAGTACTTC.

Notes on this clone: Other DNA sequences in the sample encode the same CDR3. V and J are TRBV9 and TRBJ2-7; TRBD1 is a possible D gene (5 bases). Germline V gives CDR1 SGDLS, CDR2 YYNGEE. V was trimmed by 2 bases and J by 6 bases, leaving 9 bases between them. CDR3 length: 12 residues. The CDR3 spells CASSVQGGEQYF. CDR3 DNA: TGTGCCAGCAGCGTCCAGGGTGGCGAGCAGTACTTC.

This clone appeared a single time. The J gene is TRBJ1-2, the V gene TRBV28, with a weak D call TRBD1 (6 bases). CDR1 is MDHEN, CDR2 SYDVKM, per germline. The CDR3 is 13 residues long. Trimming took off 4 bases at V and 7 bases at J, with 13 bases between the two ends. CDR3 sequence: CASSWNRVGGYTF. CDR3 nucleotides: TGTGCCAGCAGTTGGAACAGGGTTGGTGGCTACACCTTC.

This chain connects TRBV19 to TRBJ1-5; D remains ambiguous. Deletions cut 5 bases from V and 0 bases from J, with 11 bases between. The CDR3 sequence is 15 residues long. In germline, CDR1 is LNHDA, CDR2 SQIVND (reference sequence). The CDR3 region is CASSSSDYSNQPQHF. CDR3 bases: TGTGCCAGTAGTTCTTCAGATTATAGCAATCAGCCCCAGCATTTT.

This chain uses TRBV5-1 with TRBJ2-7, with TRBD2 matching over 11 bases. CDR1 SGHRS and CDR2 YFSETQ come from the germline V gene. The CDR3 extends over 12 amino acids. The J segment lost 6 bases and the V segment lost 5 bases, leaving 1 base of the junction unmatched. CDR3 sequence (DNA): TGCGCCAGCAGTACTAGCGGGAGCGAGCAGTACTTC. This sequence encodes CASSTSGSEQYF.

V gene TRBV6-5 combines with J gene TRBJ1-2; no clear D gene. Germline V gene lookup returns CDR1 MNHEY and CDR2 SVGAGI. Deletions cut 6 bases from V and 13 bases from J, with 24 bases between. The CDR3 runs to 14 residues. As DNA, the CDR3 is TGTGCCAGCAGACCCGGGGAGGGTCCTTTATCCGGCACCTTC. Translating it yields CASRPGEGPLSGTF.

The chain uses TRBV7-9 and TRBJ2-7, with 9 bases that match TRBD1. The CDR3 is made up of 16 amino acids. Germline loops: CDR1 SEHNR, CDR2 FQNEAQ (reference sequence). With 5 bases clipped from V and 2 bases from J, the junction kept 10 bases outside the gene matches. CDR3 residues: CASSLAGDRDAYEQYF. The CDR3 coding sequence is TGTGCCAGCAGCCTCGCGGGGGACAGGGACGCCTACGAGCAGTACTTC.

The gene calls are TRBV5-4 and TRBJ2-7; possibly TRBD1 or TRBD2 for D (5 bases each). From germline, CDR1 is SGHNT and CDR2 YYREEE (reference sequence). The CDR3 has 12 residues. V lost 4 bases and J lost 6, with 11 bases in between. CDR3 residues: CASSRGPAEQYF. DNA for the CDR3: TGTGCCAGCAGCAGGGGACCCGCCGAGCAGTACTTC.

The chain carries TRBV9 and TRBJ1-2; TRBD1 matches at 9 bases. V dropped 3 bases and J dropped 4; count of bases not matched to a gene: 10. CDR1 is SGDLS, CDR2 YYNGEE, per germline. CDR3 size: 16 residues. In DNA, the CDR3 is TGTGCCAGCAGCGGCGGACAGGGGCCCTCACCCTATGGCTACACCTTC. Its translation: CASSGGQGPSPYGYTF. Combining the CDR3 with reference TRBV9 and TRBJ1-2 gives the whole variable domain DSGVTQTPKHLITATGQRVTLRCSPRSGDLSVYWYQQSLDQGLQFLIQYYNGEERAKGNILERFSAQQFPDLHSELNLSSLELGDSALYFCASSGGQGPSPYGYTFGSGTRLTVV.

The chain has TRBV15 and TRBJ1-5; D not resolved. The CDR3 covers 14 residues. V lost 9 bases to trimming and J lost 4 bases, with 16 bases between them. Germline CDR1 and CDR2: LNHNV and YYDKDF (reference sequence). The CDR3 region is CATFRGRRNQPQHF. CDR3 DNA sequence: TGTGCCACTTTCAGAGGGCGGAGGAATCAGCCCCAGCATTTT.